Shown below are 5 T cell receptor beta chains from a single sample sequenced in a study of cytomegalovirus exposure and HLA in healthy donors (TCRdb year 2017). The library was produced with the immunoSEQ multiplex PCR assay. For the multiplex PCR, a mixture combining 60 forward primers for TCR Vbeta segments and 13 reverse primers for TCR Jbeta segments was used. Held by TCRdb, this immuneACCESS table contains in-frame sequences only and omits some clones. Under half of the omission traces to an unresolved V gene where checked; the cause of the rest is unknown. The sample table contains 150,000 to 200,000 clones; only one count was recorded for 80% of them. Together, the top ten hold 0.6% to 0.7% of the sample. Sequencing input: PBMCs. The receptors come from a boy aged 10-17 years in good health and CMV-seronegative.

The rearrangement uses TRBV5-6 and TRBJ1-4; D not resolved. This CDR3 spans 13 amino acids. V lost 4 bases, J lost 0 bases, and 4 bases lay in between. The germline CDR1 and CDR2 sequences are SGHDT and YYEEEE. The CDR3 protein is CASSLTTNEKLFF. DNA for the CDR3: TGTGCCAGCAGCCTAACAACTAATGAAAAACTGTTTTTT.

The genes are TRBV4-2 and TRBJ2-2, with D tentatively TRBD2 (5 bases). CDR1 is LGHNA and CDR2 is YNFKEQ in the germline V gene. CDR3 size: 17 residues. Trimming took 0 bases from V and 0 from J, leaving 11 bases between them. CDR3: CASSQDRLATNTGELFF. The DNA for the CDR3 is TGTGCCAGCAGCCAAGACCGCCTAGCCACGAACACCGGGGAGCTGTTTTTT.

The chain employs TRBV19 and TRBJ2-2, with 8 bases lining up with TRBD1. The V gene's germline CDR1 is LNHDA and CDR2 SQIVND (reference sequence). The CDR3 length is 15 residues. V was pared by 7 bases and J by 7 bases, with 11 bases of the junction left unmatched. This chain's CDR3 is CASMRTGGISGELFF. DNA for the CDR3: TGTGCCAGTATGCGTACAGGGGGTATAAGCGGGGAGCTGTTTTTT.

The chain couples TRBV4-1 to TRBJ1-5; D ambiguous. Germline-derived CDR1 and CDR2 are MGHRA and YSYEKL. Between the trimmed V and J ends, which lost 5 bases and 2 bases, there was a span of 13 bases. This CDR3 comprises 15 residues. In DNA form, the CDR3 reads TGCGCCAGCAGCATTTGGGAGGGAGGCAATCAGCCCCAGCATTTT. It codes for CASSIWEGGNQPQHF.

The gene calls are TRBV7-2 and TRBJ2-1; 13 nucleotides agree with TRBD2. V shed 5 bases, J shed 7 bases, and the junction held 8 bases outside the gene matches. Germline loops: CDR1 SGHTA, CDR2 FQGNSA. This CDR3 has 16 residues. The CDR3 here is CASSPKTSGGRNEQFF. The CDR3 bases are TGTGCCAGCAGCCCGAAGACTAGCGGGGGGCGGAATGAGCAGTTCTTC.